This TCR beta chain appears in the sequencing data of a study of post-analysis software for immune sequencing data. The TCR beta cDNA libraries carried unique molecular identifiers. From about 0.98 to 11 million T cells, hundreds of thousands of cDNA molecules were obtained. TCRdb called the PCR reads again in MiXCR, with one record for every CDR3 protein. The sample yields 600,000 to 750,000 distinct CDR3 sequences, about 60% seen once. The V gene lost 0 bases and the J gene lost 6 bases, with 14 bases spanning the gap. The CDR3 consists of 15 residues. Germline assignment: CDR1 SGHRS and CDR2 YFSETQ. A remark on this clonotype: Its antigen is undetermined.

Whole-study results and caveats: Controls had lower frequencies than patients of a handful of TRBV segments, which included TRBV5-6, TRBV5-1 and TRBV20-1. Significantly decreased normalized Chao1 diversity was recorded for multiple sclerosis patients relative to controls.

The specimen sequenced was blood. The clonotype originates from a girl aged 2-10 years with multiple sclerosis. The rearrangement joins TRBV5-1 to TRBJ2-3; a weak D match, TRBD1 (6 bases). CDR3 bases: TGCGCCAGCAGCTTGGGGGGGCGAGTAGTGGATACGCAGTATTTT. It is translated as CASSLGGRVVDTQYF.